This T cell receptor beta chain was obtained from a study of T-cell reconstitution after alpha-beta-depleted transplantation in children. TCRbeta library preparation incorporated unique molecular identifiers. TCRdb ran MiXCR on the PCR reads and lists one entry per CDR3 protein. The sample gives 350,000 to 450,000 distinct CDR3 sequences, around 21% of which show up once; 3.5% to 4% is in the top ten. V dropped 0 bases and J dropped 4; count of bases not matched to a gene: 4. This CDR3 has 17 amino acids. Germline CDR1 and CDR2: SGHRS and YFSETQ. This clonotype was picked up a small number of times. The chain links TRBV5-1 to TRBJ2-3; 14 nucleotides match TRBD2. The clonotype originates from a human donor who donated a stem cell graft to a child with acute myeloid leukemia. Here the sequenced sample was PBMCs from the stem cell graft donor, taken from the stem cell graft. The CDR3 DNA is TGCGCCAGCAGCTTGGCCGGGACTAGCGGGAGCCCAGATACGCAGTATTTT. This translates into CASSLAGTSGSPDTQYF.